This T cell receptor beta chain came from a study of blood T cell repertoires in COVID-19. Study processing details: Estimated nucleated cell counts came from reference gene primer amplification. Sequencing was performed with immunoSEQ multiplex PCR; in TCRdb, only in-frame clones are kept and a portion is missing. The V and J calls and clone size were taken over from that table, and D and trimming were inferred from the DNA. The repertoire includes about 84,000 clones, approximately 86% of them detected once, and about 31% sits in the top ten. V shed 4 bases and J shed 4 bases, with 6 bases lying between them. Per germline, CDR1 LNHDA and CDR2 SQIVND (reference sequence). The CDR3 loop spans 12 amino acids.

The receptor comes from a woman older than 75 with acute or convalescent COVID-19. Sequencing was carried out using peripheral blood. V gene TRBV19 combines with J gene TRBJ2-3, with D unclear. The CDR3 nucleotides are TGTGCCAGTAGTACCTCGGCAGATACGCAGTATTTT. Protein sequence: CASSTSADTQYF.